A selection of T cell receptor beta chains follows, all from one sample in a study of cytomegalovirus exposure and HLA in healthy donors. The protocol was immunoSEQ multiplex PCR, while the TCRdb copy is restricted to in-frame clones and leaves out a portion. The sample lists some 110,000 clones; roughly 80% were seen once. The specimen sequenced was PBMCs. The receptors stem from a man aged 25 to 40 in good health and CMV-seronegative. Each CDR3 is given with its conserved first and last residue. Fields, in order: CDR3 length, J gene, V gene, D gene, clone size, CDR3 protein, CDR3 DNA. The D gene is left open where the match is weak. A clone size is listed for some rows: how often the clone was seen (once, few, many), or a class if it is expanded.

17 | TRBJ2-7 | TRBV30 | TRBD2 | once | CAWSALGVGGLTYEQYF | TGTGCCTGGAGTGCCCTCGGGGTCGGGGGGTTGACCTACGAGCAGTACTTC
17 | TRBJ2-5 | TRBV28 | TRBD2 | once | CASVGLAGGRVGETQYF | TGTGCCAGCGTAGGTCTAGCGGGGGGGCGAGTGGGAGAGACCCAGTACTTC
14 | TRBJ2-5 | TRBV19 | TRBD2 | once | CASSGGGWQETQYF | TGTGCCAGTAGCGGCGGGGGGTGGCAAGAGACCCAGTACTTC
15 | TRBJ2-7 | TRBV6-1 | TRBD2 | NA | CASSSPTSGGYEQYF | TGTGCCAGCAGTTCTCCGACTAGCGGGGGGTACGAGCAGTACTTC
13 | TRBJ2-3 | TRBV25-1 | NA | NA | CASSPTSTDTQYF | TGTGCCAGCAGTCCCACTAGCACAGATACGCAGTATTTT
16 | TRBJ2-3 | TRBV9 | NA | NA | CASSVATKASTDTQYF | TGTGCCAGCAGCGTAGCTACTAAAGCGAGCACAGATACGCAGTATTTT
15 | TRBJ2-5 | TRBV7-9 | TRBD2 | NA | CASSLGGMGTARKDF | TGTGCCAGCAGCTTGGGGGGGATGGGAACAGCAAGAAAGGACTTC
14 | TRBJ1-1 | TRBV7-9 | NA | NA | CASTPRGGNTEAFF | TGTGCCAGCACCCCCCGGGGAGGGAACACTGAAGCTTTCTTT
14 | TRBJ1-6 | TRBV19 | NA | NA | CASSIATGTSPLHF | TGTGCCAGTAGTATAGCAACAGGGACTTCACCCCTCCACTTT
14 | TRBJ2-1 | TRBV5-1 | NA | NA | CASSLGSSYNEQFF | TGCGCCAGCAGCTTAGGGAGCTCCTACAATGAGCAGTTCTTC